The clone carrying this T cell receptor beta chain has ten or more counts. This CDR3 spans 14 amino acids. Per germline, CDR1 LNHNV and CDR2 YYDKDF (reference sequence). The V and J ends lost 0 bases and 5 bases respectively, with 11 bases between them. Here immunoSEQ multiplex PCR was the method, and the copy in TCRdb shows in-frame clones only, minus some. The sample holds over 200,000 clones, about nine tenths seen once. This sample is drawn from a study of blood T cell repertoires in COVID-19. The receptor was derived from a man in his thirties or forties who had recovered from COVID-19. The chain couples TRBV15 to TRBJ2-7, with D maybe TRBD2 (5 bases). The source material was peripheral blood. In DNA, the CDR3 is TGTGCCACCAGCAGAGATCTCGAGGGCCACGAGCAGTACTTC. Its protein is CATSRDLEGHEQYF.